Shown below are 16 T cell receptor beta chains from a single sample sequenced in a study of blood T cell repertoires in COVID-19. TCRdb's table, derived via immunoSEQ multiplex PCR, lists solely in-frame clones and lacks some. The profile covers over 75,000 clones, with roughly 90% appearing a single time and about 4% taken by the ten largest. The sequenced material came from peripheral blood. The receptors originated from a human donor with COVID-19, enrolled during active disease. The donor label of this sample is uncertain.

This rearrangement joins TRBV6-5 to TRBJ2-7; the match to TRBD1 covers 8 bases. The CDR3 loop spans 14 amino acids. J gave up 5 bases and V 0 bases, and 3 bases lay outside the gene matches. Germline V lookup: CDR1 MNHEY, CDR2 SVGAGI. The CDR3 reads CASSYSPGGNEQYF. The CDR3, as DNA: TGTGCCAGCAGTTACTCACCAGGGGGCAACGAGCAGTACTTC.

The gene calls are TRBV7-9 and TRBJ1-2; D might be TRBD1 (5 bases). This CDR3 has 13 amino acids. Germline CDR1 reads SEHNR; CDR2 reads FQNEAQ (reference sequence). V was clipped by 5 bases and J by 7 bases, with 14 bases between them. The CDR3 loop reads CASSGGSGVGYTF. The CDR3 DNA sequence: TGTGCCAGCAGCGGGGGGTCTGGTGTTGGCTACACCTTC.

In nucleotides, the CDR3 is TGTGCCAGCAGTTTTCGGGTGCCCCCGTTCATCAGGGTCCCCCCAGATACGCAGTATTTT. It translates to CASSFRVPPFIRVPPDTQYF. This chain joins TRBV27 and TRBJ2-3; D possibly corresponds to TRBD1 (5 bases). The CDR3 covers 20 residues. Trimming cost V 3 bases and J 4 bases, with 29 bases left between them. Germline CDR1 and CDR2: MNHEY and SMNVEV (reference sequence).

The chain joins TRBV20-1 to TRBJ2-1; unclear D gene. From germline, CDR1 is DFQATT and CDR2 SNEGSKA (reference sequence). The CDR3 spans 11 residues. V lost 1 base to trimming and J lost 10 bases, with 8 bases between them. The CDR3 here is CSARAPREQFF. CDR3 DNA sequence: TGCAGTGCTAGAGCTCCGAGAGAGCAGTTCTTC.

V is TRBV6-5 and J is TRBJ2-2, with D perhaps matching TRBD2 (6 bases). There are 14 residues in the CDR3. Trimming removed 7 bases at V and 3 bases at J, with 12 bases between. Germline CDR1 reads MNHEY; CDR2 reads SVGAGI. The CDR3 protein is CASKREDDTGELFF. The CDR3 bases are TGTGCCAGCAAGAGGGAGGATGACACCGGGGAGCTGTTTTTT.

V usage is TRBV18 and J usage is TRBJ1-4; D gene ambiguous. Germline V gene sequence: CDR1 KGHSH, CDR2 LQKENI. Trimming left V 4 bases short and J 2 bases short, with 8 bases between. The CDR3 has 14 amino acids. Here the CDR3 DNA reads TGTGCCAGCTCACTCGGGAATACTAATGAAAAACTGTTTTTT. Protein sequence: CASSLGNTNEKLFF.

The chain links TRBV19 to TRBJ1-1; 9 bases align to TRBD1. CDR1 is LNHDA and CDR2 is SQIVND in the germline V gene (reference sequence). V was clipped by 4 bases and J by 1 base; unmatched bases: 10. CDR3 size: 17 residues. The CDR3 protein is CASSRWPLGQGNTEAFF. CDR3 coding DNA: TGTGCCAGTAGTAGGTGGCCGCTGGGACAGGGGAACACTGAAGCTTTCTTT.

The chain carries TRBV7-9 and TRBJ1-1, with 7 bases that match TRBD1. J lost 3 bases, V lost 5 bases, and 6 bases had no gene match. This CDR3 has 14 amino acids. Per the germline V gene, CDR1 is SEHNR and CDR2 is FQNEAQ (reference sequence). CDR3 sequence: CASSRQGVDTEAFF. Here the CDR3 DNA reads TGTGCCAGCAGCCGACAGGGTGTTGACACTGAAGCTTTCTTT.

This chain connects TRBV28 to TRBJ2-7; D is perhaps TRBD1 (6 bases). V was cut by 5 bases and J by 6 bases, with 14 bases left in between. Germline lookup yields CDR1 MDHEN and CDR2 SYDVKM. The CDR3 is 13 amino acids. In DNA form, the CDR3 reads TGTGCCAGCAGTCCGGCCCTAGGGGGCGAGCAGTACTTC. It yields the protein CASSPALGGEQYF.

CDR3 sequence (DNA): TGTGCCAGCAGCCAGCGTGGAGATTCACCCCTCCACTTT. Protein product: CASSQRGDSPLHF. V is TRBV3-1 (or the pseudogene TRBV3-2) and J is TRBJ1-6; D remains ambiguous. The CDR3 is made up of 13 amino acids. Germline V gene sequence: CDR1 LGHDT, CDR2 YNNKEL (reference sequence). Trimming pared 3 bases from V and 8 bases from J, leaving 8 bases between.

The V call is TRBV13, the J call TRBJ1-3; TRBD1 matches 10 bases. Trimming cost V 3 bases and J 4 bases; bases outside gene matches: 9. The germline V gene encodes CDR1 PRHDT and CDR2 FYEKMQ (reference sequence). The CDR3 has 17 residues. The CDR3 reads CASSLQTGGAGGNTIYF. CDR3 sequence (DNA): TGTGCCAGCAGCTTGCAGACAGGGGGCGCGGGGGGAAACACCATATATTTT.

This chain uses TRBV25-1 with TRBJ1-4; weak D call: TRBD1 (6 bases). V lost 1 base to trimming and J lost 8 bases, with 20 bases between them. The germline V gene encodes CDR1 MGHDK and CDR2 SYGVNS. This CDR3 contains 17 residues. CDR3 in amino acids: CASSEFFVGQGNEKLFF. The CDR3 DNA is TGTGCCAGCAGTGAATTTTTCGTCGGTCAGGGGAACGAAAAACTGTTTTTT.

The chain has TRBV15 and TRBJ2-5; 7 nucleotides line up with TRBD1. V lost 4 bases to trimming and J lost 4 bases; unmatched junction nucleotides: 9. Germline V gene sequence: CDR1 LNHNV, CDR2 YYDKDF (reference sequence). This CDR3 contains 15 residues. The chain's CDR3 is CATSTPTGIVETQYF. CDR3 sequence (DNA): TGTGCCACCAGCACCCCGACAGGGATCGTAGAGACCCAGTACTTC.

This clone was detected only once. The genes are TRBV7-2 and TRBJ1-2; TRBD1 agrees at 7 bases. Germline V gives CDR1 SGHTA, CDR2 FQGNSA. Losses at the gene ends were 6 bases for V and 13 bases for J; bases not matched to a gene: 14. The CDR3 runs to 13 residues. The CDR3 loop reads CASRESDRVSGTF. CDR3 coding DNA: TGTGCCAGCAGGGAGTCAGACAGGGTATCAGGCACCTTC.

The chain combines TRBV25-1 with TRBJ1-1, with D maybe TRBD1 (5 bases). This CDR3 spans 13 amino acids. Germline V CDR1 and CDR2: MGHDK, SYGVNS. Trimming cost V 7 bases and J 1 base, with 10 bases left between them. This chain's CDR3 is CASIRQGNTEAFF. CDR3 nucleotide sequence: TGTGCCAGCATCCGGCAGGGGAACACTGAAGCTTTCTTT.

The gene calls are TRBV7-2 and TRBJ1-4; D unresolved. V lost 1 base and J lost 8, with 14 bases in between. The CDR3 runs to 15 residues. Germline V gene data show CDR1 as SGHTA and CDR2 as FQGNSA. In nucleotides, the CDR3 is TGTGCCAGCAGCTTAGAAACATCTCTGCGGGAAAAACTGTTTTTT. This codes for CASSLETSLREKLFF.